One T cell receptor (beta chain) is described in this entry. No antigen is known for it. After expansion with viral peptide pools in the ViraFEST assay, antigen-specific CD4+ T cells were sequenced. Cells that had been cultured for roughly eleven days were the source of isolated CD4+ T cells. Of the BNT162b2 and mRNA-1273 vaccines, participants received two doses of one or the other. Cultures of approximately 2.1 million PBMC per well contained about 9.5 IU/ml IL-2 plus 10 ug/ml peptides. This record belongs to a study of vaccination effects on CD4 cells after COVID-19. TCRdb keeps only in-frame clones here, not all; method: immunoSEQ multiplex PCR. The sample consists of tens of thousands of clones, less than 80% of them appearing once. The ends were cut back, 5 bases at V and 1 base at J, with 13 bases in the middle. The CDR3 is made up of 15 amino acids. The germline V gene encodes CDR1 SGHTA and CDR2 FQGTGA.

The material was CD4+ T cells from PBMCs cultured with HCoV-229E spike peptides, obtained after COVID-19 vaccination. The sequence was obtained from a human donor who received a COVID-19 vaccine. V gene TRBV7-3 combines with J gene TRBJ2-3; D unclear. CDR3 in amino acids: CASSPESGGTDTQYF. The CDR3, as DNA: TGTGCCAGCAGCCCGGAGAGTGGAGGCACAGATACGCAGTATTTT.